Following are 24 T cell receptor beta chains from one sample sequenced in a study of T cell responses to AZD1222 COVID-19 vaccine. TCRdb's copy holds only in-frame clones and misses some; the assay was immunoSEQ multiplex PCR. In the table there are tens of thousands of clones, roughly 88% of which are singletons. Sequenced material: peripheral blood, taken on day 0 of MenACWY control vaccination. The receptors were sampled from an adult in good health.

CDR3 DNA sequence: TGTGCCAGCAGCTTACAGGAGAATCAGCCCCAGCATTTT. Translating gives CASSLQENQPQHF. This rearrangement joins TRBV5-6 to TRBJ1-5; D might be TRBD1 (5 bases). CDR1 is SGHDT, CDR2 YYEEEE, per germline. V was trimmed by 2 bases and J by 4 bases, leaving 7 bases between them. This CDR3 spans 13 amino acids.

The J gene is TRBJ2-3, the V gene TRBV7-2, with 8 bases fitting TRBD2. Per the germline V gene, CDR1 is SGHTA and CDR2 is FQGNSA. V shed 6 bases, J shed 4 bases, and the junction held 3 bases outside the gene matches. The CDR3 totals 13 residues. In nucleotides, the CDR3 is TGTGCCAGCAGTCCGGGGGGGGCAGATACGCAGTATTTT. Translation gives CASSPGGADTQYF.

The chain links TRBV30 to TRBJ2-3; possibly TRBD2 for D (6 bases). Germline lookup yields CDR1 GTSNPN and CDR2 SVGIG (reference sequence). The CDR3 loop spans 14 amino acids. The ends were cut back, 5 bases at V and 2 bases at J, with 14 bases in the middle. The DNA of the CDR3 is TGTGCCTGGGACGGGGGAGTCCCCACAGATACGCAGTATTTT. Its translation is CAWDGGVPTDTQYF.

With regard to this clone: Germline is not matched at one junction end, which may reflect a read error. The CDR3 nucleotides read TGTGCCAGCAGCCAAGGGATTCGATATTTT. It yields the protein CASSQGIRYF. This chain links TRBV3-1 (or the pseudogene TRBV3-2) with TRBJ1-5, with no clear D. The CDR3 has 10 amino acids. Germline V CDR1 and CDR2: LGHDT, YNNKEL (reference sequence).

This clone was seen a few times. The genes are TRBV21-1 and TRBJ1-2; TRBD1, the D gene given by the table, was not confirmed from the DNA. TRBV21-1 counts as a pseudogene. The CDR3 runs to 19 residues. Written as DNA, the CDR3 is TGTGCCAGCAGCAAAGACCTACCCCGGGACAGGGGGGTTAACTATGGCTACACCTTC. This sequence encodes CASSKDLPRDRGVNYGYTF.

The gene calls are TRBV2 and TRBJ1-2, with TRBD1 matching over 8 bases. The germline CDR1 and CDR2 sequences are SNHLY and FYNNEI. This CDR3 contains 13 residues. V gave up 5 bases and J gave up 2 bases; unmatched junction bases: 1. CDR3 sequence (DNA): TGTGCCAGCAGTAGGACAGGGAACTATGGCTACACCTTC. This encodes CASSRTGNYGYTF. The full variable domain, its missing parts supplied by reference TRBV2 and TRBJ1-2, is EPEVTQTPSHQVTQMGQEVILRCVPISNHLYFYWYRQILGQKVEFLVSFYNNEISEKSEIFDDQFSVERPDGSNFTLKIRSTKLEDSAMYFCASSRTGNYGYTFGSGTRLTVV.

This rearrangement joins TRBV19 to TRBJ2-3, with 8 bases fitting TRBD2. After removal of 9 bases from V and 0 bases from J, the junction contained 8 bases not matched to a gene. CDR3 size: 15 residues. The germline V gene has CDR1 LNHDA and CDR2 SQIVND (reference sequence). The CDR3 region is CASAQAGGSTDTQYF. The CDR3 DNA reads TGTGCCAGCGCCCAGGCGGGGGGAAGCACAGATACGCAGTATTTT.

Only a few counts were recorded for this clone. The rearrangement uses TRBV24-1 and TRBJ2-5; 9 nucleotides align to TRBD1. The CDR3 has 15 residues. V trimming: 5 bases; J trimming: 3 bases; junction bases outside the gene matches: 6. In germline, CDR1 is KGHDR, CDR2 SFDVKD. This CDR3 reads CATSVGGTGKETQYF. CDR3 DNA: TGTGCCACCAGTGTTGGCGGGACAGGGAAAGAGACCCAGTACTTC.

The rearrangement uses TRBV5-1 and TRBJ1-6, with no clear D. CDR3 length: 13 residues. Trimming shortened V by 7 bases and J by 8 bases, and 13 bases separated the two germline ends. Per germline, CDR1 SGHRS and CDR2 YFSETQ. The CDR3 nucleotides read TGCGCCAGCTCAACCCACCTAGATTCACCCCTCCACTTT. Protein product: CASSTHLDSPLHF.

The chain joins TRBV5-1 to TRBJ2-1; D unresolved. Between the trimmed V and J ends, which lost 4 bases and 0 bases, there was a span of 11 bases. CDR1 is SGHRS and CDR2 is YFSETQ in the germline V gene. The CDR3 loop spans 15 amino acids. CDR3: CASSRTRTSYNEQFF. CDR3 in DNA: TGCGCCAGCAGCAGAACAAGAACCTCCTACAATGAGCAGTTCTTC.

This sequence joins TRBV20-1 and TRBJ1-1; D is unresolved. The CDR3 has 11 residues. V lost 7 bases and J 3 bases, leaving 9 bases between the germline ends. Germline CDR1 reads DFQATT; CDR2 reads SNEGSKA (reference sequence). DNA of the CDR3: TGCAGTGGGCAGTGGTACACTGAAGCTTTCTTT. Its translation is CSGQWYTEAFF.

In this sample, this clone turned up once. CDR3 in DNA: TGCGCCAGCAGCCAAGAAAAGGTTCCTAACTATGGCTACACCTTC. Translation gives CASSQEKVPNYGYTF. J is TRBJ1-2 and V is TRBV4-1; unclear D gene. Germline V gene data show CDR1 as MGHRA and CDR2 as YSYEKL. V lost 0 bases, J lost 0 bases, and 8 bases lay in between. This CDR3 region has 15 residues.

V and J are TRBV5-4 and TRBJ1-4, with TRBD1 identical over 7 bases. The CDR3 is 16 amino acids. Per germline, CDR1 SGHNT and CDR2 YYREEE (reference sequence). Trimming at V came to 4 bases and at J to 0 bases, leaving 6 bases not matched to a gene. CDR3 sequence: CASSGGTEPTNEKLFF. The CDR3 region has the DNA TGTGCCAGCAGCGGGGGGACAGAACCAACTAATGAAAAACTGTTTTTT. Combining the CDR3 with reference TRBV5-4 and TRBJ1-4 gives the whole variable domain ETGVTQSPTHLIKTRGQQVTLRCSSQSGHNTVSWYQQALGQGPQFIFQYYREEENGRGNFPPRFSGLQFPNYSSELNVNALELDDSALYLCASSGGTEPTNEKLFFGSGTQLSVL.

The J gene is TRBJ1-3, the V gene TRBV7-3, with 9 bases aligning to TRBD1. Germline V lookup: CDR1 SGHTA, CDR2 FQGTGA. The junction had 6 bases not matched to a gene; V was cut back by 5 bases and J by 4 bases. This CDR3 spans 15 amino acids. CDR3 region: CASSPQGALGNTIYF. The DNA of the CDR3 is TGTGCCAGCAGCCCACAGGGGGCGTTGGGAAACACCATATATTTT.

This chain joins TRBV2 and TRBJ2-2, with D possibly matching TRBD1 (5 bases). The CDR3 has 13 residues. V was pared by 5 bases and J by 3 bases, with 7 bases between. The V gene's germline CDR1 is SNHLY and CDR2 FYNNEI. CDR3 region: CASSMGHTGELFF. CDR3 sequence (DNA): TGTGCCAGCAGTATGGGGCACACCGGGGAGCTGTTTTTT.

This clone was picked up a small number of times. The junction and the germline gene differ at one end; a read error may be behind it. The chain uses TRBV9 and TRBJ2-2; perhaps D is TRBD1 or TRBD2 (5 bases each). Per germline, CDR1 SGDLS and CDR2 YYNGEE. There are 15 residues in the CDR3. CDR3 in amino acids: CASSGSGASTAELFF. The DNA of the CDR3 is TGTGCCAGCAGCGGTTCCGGGGCAAGCACCGCGGAGCTGTTTTTT. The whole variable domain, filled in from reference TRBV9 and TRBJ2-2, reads DSGVTQTPKHLITATGQRVTLRCSPRSGDLSVYWYQQSLDQGLQFLIQYYNGEERAKGNILERFSAQQFPDLHSELNLSSLELGDSALYFCASSGSGASTAELFFGEGSRLTVL.

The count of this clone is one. The CDR3 DNA reads as TGTGCCAGCGGGACAGGGAGGGGCTACACCTTC. Amino acid sequence: CASGTGRGYTF. The rearrangement uses TRBV27 and TRBJ1-2, with TRBD1 matching over 9 bases. Germline trimming cut 8 bases from V and 8 bases from J; bases unmatched to any gene: 3. The CDR3 totals 11 residues. Germline CDR1 reads MNHEY; CDR2 reads SMNVEV (reference sequence).

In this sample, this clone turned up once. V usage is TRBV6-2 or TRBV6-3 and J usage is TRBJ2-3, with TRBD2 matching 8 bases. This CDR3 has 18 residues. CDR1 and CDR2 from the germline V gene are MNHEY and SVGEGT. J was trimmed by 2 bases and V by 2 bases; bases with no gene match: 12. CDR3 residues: CASSYPVDSGDPTDTQYF. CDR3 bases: TGTGCCAGCAGTTACCCGGTCGATAGCGGGGATCCCACAGATACGCAGTATTTT.

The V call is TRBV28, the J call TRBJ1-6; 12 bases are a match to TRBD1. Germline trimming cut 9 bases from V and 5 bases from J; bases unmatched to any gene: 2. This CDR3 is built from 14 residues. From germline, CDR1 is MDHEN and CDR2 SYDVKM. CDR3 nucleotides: TGTGCCAGTCGGGACAGGGGGCATAATTCACCCCTCCACTTT. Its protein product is CASRDRGHNSPLHF.

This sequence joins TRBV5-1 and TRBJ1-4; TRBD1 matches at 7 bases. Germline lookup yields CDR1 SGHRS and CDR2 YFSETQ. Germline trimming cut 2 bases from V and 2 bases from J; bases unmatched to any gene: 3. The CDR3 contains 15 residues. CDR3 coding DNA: TGCGCCAGCAGCTTAACAGGGGACACTAATGAAAAACTGTTTTTT. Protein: CASSLTGDTNEKLFF.

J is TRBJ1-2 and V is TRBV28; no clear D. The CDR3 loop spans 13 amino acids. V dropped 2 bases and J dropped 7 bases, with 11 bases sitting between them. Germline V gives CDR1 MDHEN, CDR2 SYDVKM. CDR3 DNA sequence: TGTGCCAGCAGTTTAACCCGGGGATTTGGCTACACCTTC. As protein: CASSLTRGFGYTF.

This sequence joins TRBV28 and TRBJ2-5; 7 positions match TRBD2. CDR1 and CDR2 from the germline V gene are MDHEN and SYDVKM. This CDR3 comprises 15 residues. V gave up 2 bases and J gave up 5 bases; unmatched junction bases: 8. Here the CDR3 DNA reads TGTGCCAGCAGTTTAGGGGAGGGTGGGCACGAGACCCAGTACTTC. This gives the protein CASSLGEGGHETQYF.

The CDR3 loop is CASSLVGRDEQYF. The DNA for the CDR3 is TGCGCCAGCAGCTTGGTAGGCCGTGACGAGCAGTACTTC. The chain links TRBV5-1 to TRBJ2-7; D unresolved. CDR3 length equals 13 residues. V was pared by 0 bases and J by 5 bases, with 9 bases between. From germline, CDR1 is SGHRS and CDR2 YFSETQ. Full variable domain (outside the CDR3, taken from reference TRBV5-1 and TRBJ2-7): KAGVTQTPRYLIKTRGQQVTLSCSPISGHRSVSWYQQTPGQGLQFLFEYFSETQRNKGNFPGRFSGRQFSNSRSEMNVSTLELGDSALYLCASSLVGRDEQYFGPGTRLTVT.

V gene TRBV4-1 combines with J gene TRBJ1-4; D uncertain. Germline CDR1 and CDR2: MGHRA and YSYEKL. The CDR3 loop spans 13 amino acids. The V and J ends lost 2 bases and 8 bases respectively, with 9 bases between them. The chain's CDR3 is CASSQWREEKLFF. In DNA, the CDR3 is TGCGCCAGCAGCCAATGGCGGGAGGAAAAACTGTTTTTT.